Shown below are 18 T cell receptor beta chains from a single sample sequenced in a study of OX40 agonist ivuxolimab in advanced cancers. The assay was immunoSEQ multiplex PCR, and TCRdb's table has in-frame clones only and misses some. The repertoire holds fewer than 70,000 clones, with roughly 90% as singletons. The material was CD4+ or CD8+ T cells sorted from blood, obtained in a trial of the OX40 agonist ivuxolimab. The receptors derive from an adult with an advanced solid tumor such as melanoma, head and neck, liver or kidney cancer.

The rearrangement links TRBV5-1 to TRBJ1-1; D is possibly TRBD1 (6 bases). V lost 0 bases and J 11 bases, leaving 11 bases between the germline ends. The CDR3 is 12 amino acids. Germline V gene sequence: CDR1 SGHRS, CDR2 YFSETQ. This chain's CDR3 is CASSLDAGEAFF. CDR3 in DNA: TGCGCCAGCAGCTTGGACGCAGGGGAGGCTTTCTTT.

The V gene is TRBV5-1, the J gene TRBJ2-1, with a weak D call TRBD2 (5 bases). The ends were cut back, 1 base at V and 6 bases at J, with 14 bases in the middle. Looked up from germline, CDR1 is SGHRS and CDR2 is YFSETQ. The CDR3 sequence is 15 residues long. The CDR3 DNA follows: TGCGCCAGCAGCTTGAGTCCGGGGATGTTCAATGAGCAGTTCTTC. This gives the protein CASSLSPGMFNEQFF.

The chain joins TRBV13 to TRBJ2-4, with TRBD2 matching over 7 bases. This CDR3 region has 14 residues. Germline V gene data show CDR1 as PRHDT and CDR2 as FYEKMQ (reference sequence). Losses at the gene ends were 3 bases for V and 7 bases for J; bases not matched to a gene: 6. CDR3 protein: CASSLRGSGNIQYF. In DNA, the CDR3 is TGTGCCAGCAGCTTGCGGGGGTCTGGGAACATTCAGTACTTC.

V gene TRBV19 combines with J gene TRBJ2-7; TRBD1 matches 11 bases. Germline lookup yields CDR1 LNHDA and CDR2 SQIVND (reference sequence). V shed 9 bases, J shed 2 bases, and the junction held 6 bases outside the gene matches. The length of the CDR3 is 14 residues. Here the CDR3 DNA reads TGTGCCAGCCAGGACAGGGGGCGACCCTACGAGCAGTACTTC. This codes for CASQDRGRPYEQYF.

CDR3 sequence (DNA): TGTGCCAGCAGCTTAGATATTCGGCGGGGGCACGGCGTGGATACGCAGTATTTT. Translating gives CASSLDIRRGHGVDTQYF. V gene TRBV7-2 combines with J gene TRBJ2-3, with a possible D match to TRBD2 (7 bases). This CDR3 has 18 amino acids. Germline assignment: CDR1 SGHTA and CDR2 FQGNSA. The germline V and J ends were trimmed by 1 base and 6 bases, with 23 bases remaining between them.

This chain connects TRBV28 to TRBJ1-4; D uncertain. The CDR3 has 16 residues. The germline V and J ends were trimmed by 3 bases and 2 bases, with 13 bases remaining between them. Germline V gene sequence: CDR1 MDHEN, CDR2 SYDVKM. CDR3 protein: CASSFRAVRTNEKLFF. As DNA, the CDR3 is TGTGCCAGCAGTTTTCGGGCAGTCAGGACTAATGAAAAACTGTTTTTT.

The V and J genes are TRBV28 and TRBJ1-1; D perhaps matches TRBD1 (5 bases). Germline V gives CDR1 MDHEN, CDR2 SYDVKM. V was clipped by 6 bases and J by 0 bases, with 14 bases between them. The CDR3 has 15 amino acids. The DNA of the CDR3 is TGTGCCAGCAGCCCCCGGGGGACCATGAACACTGAAGCTTTCTTT. It yields the protein CASSPRGTMNTEAFF.

The chain is built from TRBV4-1 and TRBJ2-3; 8 bases agree with TRBD2. The germline gives CDR1 MGHRA, CDR2 YSYEKL. With 4 bases clipped from V and 3 bases from J, the junction kept 12 bases outside the gene matches. This CDR3 contains 17 residues. DNA of the CDR3: TGCGCCAGCAGCCGAACGGGACTAGGCCGGGGGACAGATACGCAGTATTTT. It specifies CASSRTGLGRGTDTQYF.

This clone was seen a single time. The V gene is TRBV18, the J gene TRBJ1-5; the D is unclear. Trimming took off 3 bases at V and 0 bases at J, with 6 bases between the two ends. The CDR3 has 14 residues. Germline CDR1 is KGHSH and CDR2 is LQKENI. The CDR3 DNA reads TGTGCCAGCTCACCCAAGAATAGCAATCAGCCCCAGCATTTT. As protein: CASSPKNSNQPQHF.

Turning to this clone: Germline is not matched at one junction end, which may reflect a read error. V is TRBV10-3 and J is TRBJ2-7, with 14 bases that match TRBD2. Germline V gene sequence: CDR1 ENHRY, CDR2 SYGVKD. The CDR3 is 15 amino acids. Here the CDR3 reads CASSEYGLAGGEQYF. CDR3 DNA: TGTGCCAGCAGTGAATACGGACTAGCGGGAGGTGAGCAGTACTTC.

The chain combines TRBV7-9 with TRBJ2-1; D unresolved. V lost 3 bases to trimming and J lost 12 bases, with 21 bases between them. CDR3 length equals 15 residues. The germline V gene has CDR1 SEHNR and CDR2 FQNEAQ (reference sequence). CDR3 amino acids: CASSFVETTLGGQFF. CDR3 coding DNA: TGTGCCAGCAGCTTCGTAGAGACAACCCTCGGCGGGCAGTTCTTC.

The gene calls are TRBV2 and TRBJ2-7; D might be TRBD1 or TRBD2, each matching 5 bases. Germline values: CDR1 SNHLY, CDR2 FYNNEI. There are 13 residues in the CDR3. Trimming shortened V by 4 bases and J by 1 base, and 8 bases separated the two germline ends. The CDR3 DNA reads TGTGCCAGCAGTGTGGGACGGTCCTACGAGCAGTACTTC. Protein product: CASSVGRSYEQYF. Full variable domain (rest looked up from reference TRBV2 and TRBJ2-7): EPEVTQTPSHQVTQMGQEVILRCVPISNHLYFYWYRQILGQKVEFLVSFYNNEISEKSEIFDDQFSVERPDGSNFTLKIRSTKLEDSAMYFCASSVGRSYEQYFGPGTRLTVT.

CDR3 protein: CASSPGSYNSPLHF. As DNA, the CDR3 is TGTGCCAGCAGCCCGGGCAGTTATAATTCACCCCTCCACTTT. The V and J genes are TRBV11-2 and TRBJ1-6; no firm D call. The length of the CDR3 is 14 residues. Trimming took 5 bases from V and 4 from J, leaving 9 bases between them. The germline CDR1 and CDR2 sequences are SGHAT and FQNNGV.

The CDR3 loop reads CSFKETSLAGEQYF. CDR3 DNA sequence: TGCAGCTTCAAGGAGACTAGCTTGGCGGGTGAGCAGTACTTC. The rearrangement joins TRBV29-1 to TRBJ2-7, with 7 positions matching TRBD2. The CDR3 has 14 residues. In germline, CDR1 is SQVTM, CDR2 ANQGSEA. The J segment lost 7 bases and the V segment lost 8 bases, leaving 17 bases of the junction unmatched.

The chain couples TRBV18 to TRBJ2-5; D unclear. The end of the DNA is better explained by TRBJ2-7, so the J call may be wrong. Germline assignment: CDR1 KGHSH and CDR2 LQKENI. This CDR3 has 15 residues. For the CDR3, the DNA is TGTGCCAGCTCACCATGGGGAAAGGCCTCCTACGAGCAGTACTTC. It codes for CASSPWGKASYEQYF.

The V call is TRBV5-6, the J call TRBJ1-2; tentative D call: TRBD1 (6 bases). Trimming took off 6 bases at V and 2 bases at J, with 20 bases between the two ends. The CDR3 totals 16 residues. The germline gives CDR1 SGHDT, CDR2 YYEEEE. In nucleotides, the CDR3 is TGTGCCAGCACCTCCCTGGGGGGGGGCCTGAACTATGGCTACACCTTC. It yields the protein CASTSLGGGLNYGYTF. The variable domain in full, completed from reference TRBV5-6 and TRBJ1-2, reads DAGVTQSPTHLIKTRGQQVTLRCSPKSGHDTVSWYQQALGQGPQFIFQYYEEEERQRGNFPDRFSGHQFPNYSSELNVNALLLGDSALYLCASTSLGGGLNYGYTFGSGTRLTVV.

The CDR3 reads CASSSGLAGVADTQYF. The CDR3 bases are TGTGCCAGCAGCTCGGGACTAGCGGGAGTTGCAGATACGCAGTATTTT. The chain uses TRBV11-2 and TRBJ2-3; 14 nucleotides align to TRBD2. After removal of 4 bases from V and 4 bases from J, the junction contained 4 bases not matched to a gene. The CDR3 has 16 residues. Looked up from germline, CDR1 is SGHAT and CDR2 is FQNNGV.

V and J are TRBV7-2 and TRBJ1-1; D unresolved. CDR3 length: 13 amino acids. The V end was cut by 3 bases, the J end by 3 bases, with 8 bases between. CDR1 is SGHTA and CDR2 is FQGNSA in the germline V gene. CDR3 amino acids: CASSFGRDTEAFF. CDR3 DNA: TGTGCCAGCAGCTTCGGGAGAGACACTGAAGCTTTCTTT.